This TCR beta chain was recorded in a study of blood T cell repertoires in COVID-19. Study-level information: The study drew acute and convalescent COVID-19 samples from the United States, Italy and Spain. Sources were T cells, B-cell-depleted T cells, or PBMCs; the material itself was cDNA or gDNA.

In the authors' workflow: Amplification with reference gene primers provided the estimates of nucleated cell counts. Profiling relied on immunoSEQ multiplex PCR, and the TCRdb table lists in-frame clones only, not all of them. V and J calls and clone size follow that table, whereas D and trimming were derived from the DNA. The repertoire holds 95,000 to 110,000 clones, roughly 90% seen once, with about 6.3% in the top ten. This clonotype was obtained from a human donor in a cohort sampled during active COVID-19. Sequences were obtained from peripheral blood.

CDR3: CASSTTRGDTQYF. The CDR3 DNA reads as TGTGCCAGCAGCACCACTCGGGGAGATACGCAGTATTTT. The chain links TRBV6-5 to TRBJ2-3; weak D call: TRBD2 (5 bases). The CDR3 is 13 residues long. With 6 bases removed from V and 5 bases from J, the gap between germline ends came to 12 bases. Germline CDR1 is MNHEY and CDR2 is SVGAGI.